This T cell receptor (beta chain) appears in the sequencing data of a study of identical twins. The CDR3 covers 13 residues. CDR1 is LGHDT and CDR2 is YNNKEL in the germline V gene (reference sequence). Deletions cut 1 base from V and 8 bases from J, with 11 bases between. TCRdb re-analysed the 5' RACE reads in MiXCR, keeping a single row per CDR3 protein. Of about 240,000 distinct CDR3 sequences in the sample, roughly 12% were seen once. This clonotype was seen repeatedly, ten times or more. The sample also formed part of further work on yellow fever vaccine responses in identical twins.

This sequence was found in a woman in her late teens or twenties in good health. The rearrangement joins TRBV3-1 to TRBJ1-1; D gene unclear. The sample consisted of memory (CD45RO+) T cells sorted from blood. The CDR3 sequence: CASSQVEVGEAFF. CDR3 DNA sequence: TGTGCCAGCAGCCAAGTGGAGGTAGGAGAAGCTTTCTTT.